This TCR beta chain derives from a study of T cells in women clearing cervical HPV infection. Libraries were prepared by immunoSEQ multiplex PCR; TCRdb keeps only in-frame clonotypes and omits some of them. The sample has tens of thousands of clones. The ends lost 3 bases at V and 8 bases at J; junction bases unmatched: 10. The germline gives CDR1 WNHNN, CDR2 SYGVQD (reference sequence). CDR3 length equals 16 residues. Turning to this clone: The read falls 3 residues short of the CDR3 end, and the missing part is taken from the germline J gene.

The sequencing input was blood buffy coat. The sequence was obtained from a woman between 18 and 70 years old with a cervical HPV16 infection that either progressed to CIN3+ or cleared (not recorded which). The chain combines TRBV10-1 with TRBJ2-1; 10 bases are a match to TRBD2. The chain's CDR3 is CASSDGLAGDIYEQFF. CDR3 bases read: TGCGCCAGCAGTGACGGCCTAGCGGGGGATATCTATGAG.